This TCR beta chain was sequenced during a study of molecular identifiers for immune sequencing clone quantification (dated by TCRdb to 2016 to 2019). With regard to the full study: For a replicate experiment, RNA from around 20,000 or 99,000 naive CD8 T cells was divided into five aliquots, of which four were sequenced. The study was a methods study using CD8 T cells to benchmark molecular-identifier clustering-based TCR repertoire sequencing (MIDCIRS) and TCR RNA copy counting. The full study reports these points: Highly expanded clone sizes could be underestimated if identical TCR molecules share a barcode. Modeling estimated about 3 recovered TCR RNA copies per cell, compared with about 9.3 by digital PCR, which implies 30% to 35% capture efficiency. In CMV-specific effector cells, clones with more than 20 RNA copies contained over 99% of molecules, whereas in naive cells such clones contained under 1% of molecules. Without barcode sub-clustering, chimeric consensus sequences inflated TCR diversity; chimeras reached as high as 47%. Naive libraries contained spiked-in Jurkat TCR RNA (approximately nine copies' worth), which is not part of the donor repertoire. A single cell's worth of spiked-in Jurkat TCR RNA was reported detectable even among under 1.3 million naive CD8 T cells.

Libraries of naive CD8 T cells were built from around 20,000 to 990,000 sorted cells, with 10%, 30% or 50% of the purified RNA used. On a BD FACSAria II, naive CD8 T cells were FACS-sorted as CD8+CD4-CCR7+CD45RA+ and collected into RLT Plus buffer. Detection sensitivity was tested by spiking Jurkat RNA equal to roughly nine TCR copies' worth into samples containing roughly 17,000-1,000,000 naive CD8 T cells. Enrichment of CD8 T cells was done with RosetteSep CD8+ T Cell Enrichment Cocktail plus Ficoll-Paque, and ACK red cell lysis came afterward. CDR1 and CDR2 (MNHEY, SMNVEV) derive from the germline V gene (reference sequence). The CDR3 has 14 amino acids, counting the end cysteine and phenylalanine. This entry keeps only the CDR3 DNA: 42 bases, framed from base 1. V is cut back by 0 bases and J by 4 bases, with 3 bases in the junction unmatched. Only a few counts were recorded for this clonotype. Its antigen remains undetermined. No qualities accompany the bases; no much larger clone lies one base away.

Libraries were built with PCR. The sequencer was a NextSeq 500. Bulk TCR libraries were generated as previously described, with the TCR primers listed in Table S5 used. Purification of total RNA was performed with the Qiagen AllPrep DNA/RNA kit. Before any analysis, reads coming from multiple sequencing runs of the same library were combined into one pool. Processing in the source paper ran as follows. Reads were retained only if an exact TCR constant sequence was present, and the retained reads were trimmed to 150 nt and grouped according to their 12-nt molecular barcodes. Reads in each barcode group were sub-clustered using a 15% Levenshtein threshold, and a quality-weighted consensus sequence was built for each RNA molecule. Non-functional sequences were discarded, and so were lower-count sequences lying one edit away from another sequence. Barcode sub-clusters with fewer than 20% of the maximum read count were removed, based on fitting two negative binomial distributions. The public sequencing data were trimmed at Q25 with fastp and processed into clonotypes with MiXCR by TCRdb, which kept only in-frame beta chains. Rows matching on CDR3 protein sequence are summarized as one entry with the most common DNA and genes. The V and J calls were not made by the authors but by TCRdb's processing. Within this sample are around 320,000 distinct CDR3 sequences, with roughly a quarter of them counted one time only. The ten largest clones capture about 0.73% of the sample.

This clonotype was sampled from a human donor in good health. Some libraries in this study had Jurkat cell RNA spiked in. Sequenced input: naive CD8+ T cells from blood, with Jurkat cell RNA spiked in. The sample's cell subset or site label, decoded: FACS-sorted CD8+CD4-CCR7+CD45RA+ naive T cells. The sequence joins TRBV27 to TRBJ2-7, and TRBD1 aligns with 7 junction nucleotides. The nucleotide sequence is TGTGCCAGCAGTTTATCCGGGACAGAATACGAGCAGTACTTC. The resulting protein is CASSLSGTEYEQYF.